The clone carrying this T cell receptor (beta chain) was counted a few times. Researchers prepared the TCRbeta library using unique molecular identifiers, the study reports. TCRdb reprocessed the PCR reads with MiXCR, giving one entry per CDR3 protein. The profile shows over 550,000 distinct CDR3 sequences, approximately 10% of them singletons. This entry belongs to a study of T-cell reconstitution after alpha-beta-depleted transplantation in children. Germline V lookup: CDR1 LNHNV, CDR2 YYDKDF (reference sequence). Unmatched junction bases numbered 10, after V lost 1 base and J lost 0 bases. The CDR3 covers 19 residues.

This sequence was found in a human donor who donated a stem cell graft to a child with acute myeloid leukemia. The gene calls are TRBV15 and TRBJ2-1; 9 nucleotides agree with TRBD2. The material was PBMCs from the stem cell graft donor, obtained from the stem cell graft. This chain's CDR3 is CATSRVVRAGGSSYNEQFF. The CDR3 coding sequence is TGTGCCACCAGCAGAGTTGTCAGAGCGGGAGGAAGCTCCTACAATGAGCAGTTCTTC.